One and the same sample provided the 17 T cell receptor beta chains below, sequenced in a study of identical twins. TCRdb reanalysed the 5' RACE reads using MiXCR and keeps one entry per CDR3 protein. The data show 640,000 or so distinct CDR3 sequences, around 6.1% seen once. Sequenced: naive T cells sorted from blood. The receptor source for this set is a man younger than 35 in good health.

As regards this clonotype: A much larger clone is a single base away; this may be a read error. The final CDR3 position lacks the conserved phenylalanine or tryptophan, pointing to a likely read error. The J gene is TRBJ2-1, the V gene TRBV9; 7 bases line up with TRBD2. CDR3 size: 15 residues. V was pared by 0 bases and J by 6 bases, with 6 bases of the junction left unmatched. The germline V gene has CDR1 SGDLS and CDR2 YYNGEE. CDR3 protein: CASSVEGGSPNEQFY. As DNA, the CDR3 is TGTGCCAGCAGCGTAGAAGGCGGGAGCCCCAATGAGCAGTTCTAC.

The rearrangement links TRBV5-5 to TRBJ2-6; D possibly matches TRBD1 or TRBD2 (5 bases each). In germline, CDR1 is SGHKS, CDR2 YYEKEE (reference sequence). With 3 bases removed from V and 2 bases from J, the gap between germline ends came to 18 bases. The CDR3 runs to 18 residues. CDR3 bases: TGTGCCAGCAGCTCGCCGGGACCTGCCCCAACTGGGGCCAACGTCCTGACTTTC. The encoded protein is CASSSPGPAPTGANVLTF. Looking up the rest from reference TRBV5-5 and TRBJ2-6 gives the full variable domain: DAGVTQSPTHLIKTRGQQVTLRCSPISGHKSVSWYQQVLGQGPQFIFQYYEKEERGRGNFPDRFSARQFPNYSSELNVNALLLGDSALYLCASSSPGPAPTGANVLTFGAGSRLTVL.

This clonotype was recorded many times. The chain links TRBV12-3 or TRBV12-4 to TRBJ2-1; maybe TRBD2 (6 bases). Trimming took off 7 bases at V and 4 bases at J, with 14 bases between the two ends. CDR3 length: 14 amino acids. Here the CDR3 reads CASTRDSGYNEQFF. In nucleotides, the CDR3 is TGTGCCAGCACCCGGGACTCGGGATACAATGAGCAGTTCTTC.

This clonotype was detected a few times. V gene TRBV10-3 combines with J gene TRBJ2-3, with D perhaps TRBD2 (6 bases). V was pared by 7 bases and J by 3 bases, with 14 bases between. CDR1 and CDR2 from the germline V gene are ENHRY and SYGVKD. The CDR3 runs to 14 residues. CDR3 residues: CAIKQAEGTDTQYF. CDR3 coding DNA: TGTGCCATCAAACAAGCGGAGGGGACAGATACGCAGTATTTT.

The chain combines TRBV5-5 with TRBJ1-5, with 7 bases identical to TRBD1. CDR3 size: 14 residues. V shed 4 bases and J 7 bases; nucleotides not matched to a gene: 8. Per the germline V gene, CDR1 is SGHKS and CDR2 is YYEKEE (reference sequence). CDR3 sequence reads: CASSRWDRAQPQHF. As DNA, the CDR3 is TGTGCCAGCAGCCGTTGGGACAGAGCCCAGCCCCAGCATTTT.

This clonotype came up many times. The genes are TRBV7-2 and TRBJ2-7; TRBD1 matches at 12 bases. The CDR3 length is 17 residues. After removal of 3 bases from V and 0 bases from J, the junction contained 6 bases not matched to a gene. The germline CDR1 and CDR2 sequences are SGHTA and FQGNSA. DNA for the CDR3: TGTGCCAGCAGCTTTCATTTGGGACAGGGGGCCTCCTACGAGCAGTACTTC. It is translated as CASSFHLGQGASYEQYF. The variable domain in full, completed from reference TRBV7-2 and TRBJ2-7, reads GAGVSQSPSNKVTEKGKDVELRCDPISGHTALYWYRQSLGQGLEFLIYFQGNSAPDKSGLPSDRFSAERTGGSVSTLTIQRTQQEDSAVYLCASSFHLGQGASYEQYFGPGTRLTVT.

The table lists this clonotype with a few counts. The chain combines TRBV3-1 with TRBJ1-2; D is perhaps TRBD1 (6 bases). The CDR3 is 14 amino acids. The V gene lost 1 base and the J gene lost 4 bases, with 10 bases spanning the gap. Looked up from germline, CDR1 is LGHDT and CDR2 is YNNKEL (reference sequence). The CDR3 nucleotides read TGTGCCAGCAGCCAAGTGGCAGGGGTCTATGGCTACACCTTC. Protein: CASSQVAGVYGYTF.

V gene TRBV5-1 combines with J gene TRBJ1-3; a possible D gene is TRBD1 (6 bases). CDR3 length: 14 amino acids. Germline V gene data show CDR1 as SGHRS and CDR2 as YFSETQ. The V end lost 2 bases, the J end lost 3 bases, and 9 bases lay between the germline ends. The CDR3 coding sequence is TGCGCCAGCAGCTTACAGGGATTTGGAAACACCATATATTTT. Protein: CASSLQGFGNTIYF.

The table lists this clonotype with many counts. In DNA, the CDR3 is TGTGCCAGCAGTCCCCAGGGTTCCCTGAACACTGAAGCTTTCTTT. Protein sequence: CASSPQGSLNTEAFF. The rearrangement uses TRBV28 and TRBJ1-1, with D perhaps TRBD1 (5 bases). The CDR3 consists of 15 residues. Trimming took 5 bases from V and 0 from J, leaving 13 bases between them. CDR1 is MDHEN, CDR2 SYDVKM, per germline.

This clonotype has a handful of counts. The chain joins TRBV7-2 to TRBJ2-1; either TRBD1 or TRBD2 may supply D (5 bases each). Trimming removed 8 bases at V and 9 bases at J, with 20 bases between. Per germline, CDR1 SGHTA and CDR2 FQGNSA. CDR3 length: 14 amino acids. The CDR3 DNA sequence: TGTGCCAGCGGGGCGGGTGCGGACTGGGGTGAGCAGTTCTTC. Its translation is CASGAGADWGEQFF.

This chain uses TRBV20-1 with TRBJ2-7; D is possibly TRBD2 (6 bases). Germline assignment: CDR1 DFQATT and CDR2 SNEGSKA (reference sequence). V was pared by 3 bases and J by 7 bases, with 16 bases between. The CDR3 totals 13 residues. CDR3 nucleotides: TGCAGTGCTAGTCCTGCGGGAACGGATGAGCAGTACGTC. Amino acids: CSASPAGTDEQYV.

A few counts support this clonotype. This chain links TRBV7-2 with TRBJ2-7; 8 bases match TRBD2. Germline-derived CDR1 and CDR2 are SGHTA and FQGNSA. The CDR3 totals 15 residues. V lost 4 bases and J lost 3; bases outside the gene matches: 8. CDR3 residues: CASSSAGTRIYEQYF. The CDR3 DNA follows: TGTGCCAGCAGCTCCGCCGGGACTAGGATCTACGAGCAGTACTTC.

The chain carries TRBV12-3 or TRBV12-4 and TRBJ2-1; D perhaps matches TRBD2 (6 bases). The CDR3 extends over 17 amino acids. Trimming took off 6 bases at V and 6 bases at J, with 24 bases between the two ends. The CDR3 DNA reads TGTGCCAGCAGCCCCTCCCTGGCAGGGAGGCTTGCCAATGAGCAGTTCTTC. Translation: CASSPSLAGRLANEQFF.

This chain connects TRBV29-1 to TRBJ2-7; no definite D call. Trimming took 7 bases from V and 5 from J, leaving 18 bases between them. The length of the CDR3 is 13 residues. Per germline, CDR1 SQVTM and CDR2 ANQGSEA. In DNA, the CDR3 is TGCAGCGCCCGGGTGCATGTTAAGGACGAGCAGTACGTC. It codes for CSARVHVKDEQYV.

J is TRBJ1-3 and V is TRBV4-1; a weak D match, TRBD1 (6 bases). From germline, CDR1 is MGHRA and CDR2 YSYEKL. The CDR3 extends over 14 amino acids. V lost 3 bases and J 3 bases, leaving 9 bases between the germline ends. The CDR3 sequence is CASSQTGIGNTIYF. The CDR3 DNA reads TGCGCCAGCAGCCAGACAGGCATTGGAAACACCATATATTTT.

V and J are TRBV7-9 and TRBJ2-2; 12 nucleotides match TRBD1. CDR3 length equals 16 residues. Germline CDR1 reads SEHNR; CDR2 reads FQNEAQ (reference sequence). The V segment lost 5 bases and the J segment 7 bases; nucleotides outside the gene matches: 8. Here the CDR3 reads CASSPWDRGPIGELFF. In nucleotides, the CDR3 is TGTGCCAGCAGCCCGTGGGACAGGGGGCCTATCGGGGAGCTGTTTTTT.

The chain links TRBV7-2 to TRBJ2-7; 10 nucleotides line up with TRBD1. There are 15 residues in the CDR3. After removal of 1 base from V and 6 bases from J, the junction contained 6 bases not matched to a gene. The germline V gene encodes CDR1 SGHTA and CDR2 FQGNSA. The chain's CDR3 is CASSLEVGQGSEQYF. CDR3 nucleotides: TGTGCCAGCAGCTTAGAAGTGGGACAGGGGAGCGAGCAGTACTTC. Together with reference TRBV7-2 and TRBJ2-7, the CDR3 gives the full variable domain: GAGVSQSPSNKVTEKGKDVELRCDPISGHTALYWYRQSLGQGLEFLIYFQGNSAPDKSGLPSDRFSAERTGGSVSTLTIQRTQQEDSAVYLCASSLEVGQGSEQYFGPGTRLTVT.